Presented here are 10 T cell receptor beta chains from one specimen sequenced in a study of response to subunit inactivated influenza vaccine. TCRdb re-derived calls from the RT-PCR reads in MiXCR, one entry per CDR3 protein. Of some 640,000 distinct CDR3 sequences listed, roughly 14% are singletons. Sequencing was performed on PBMCs from blood, taken 14 days before vaccination. All receptors derive from a man over 45 who received an inactivated influenza vaccine.

V gene TRBV10-3 combines with J gene TRBJ2-5; 11 bases fit TRBD1. Germline CDR1 and CDR2: ENHRY and SYGVKD. The CDR3 totals 14 residues. V dropped 6 bases and J dropped 5; count of bases not matched to a gene: 5. The CDR3 here is CAISGTGGVETQYF. The CDR3 DNA follows: TGTGCCATCAGCGGGACAGGGGGGGTTGAGACCCAGTACTTC.

In its sample, this clonotype was seen a few times. V usage is TRBV15 and J usage is TRBJ2-1; TRBD1 agrees at 8 bases. V lost 3 bases, J lost 0 bases, and 4 bases stayed unmatched. CDR3 length: 16 residues. Per germline, CDR1 LNHNV and CDR2 YYDKDF (reference sequence). DNA of the CDR3: TGTGCCACCAGCAGGTACAGGGGGAACTCCTACAATGAGCAGTTCTTC. It specifies CATSRYRGNSYNEQFF.

The table lists this clonotype with a few counts. The chain uses TRBV10-3 and TRBJ2-7; D is uncertain. V was cut by 0 bases and J by 4 bases, with 10 bases left in between. Germline CDR1 ENHRY, CDR2 SYGVKD. The CDR3 length is 14 residues. In DNA form, the CDR3 reads TGTGCCATCAGTGAGTCCACAATCAAATACGAGCAGTACTTC. Translation: CAISESTIKYEQYF.

The chain links TRBV2 to TRBJ2-5, with 12 bases identical to TRBD2. CDR1 is SNHLY and CDR2 is FYNNEI in the germline V gene. Trimming at V came to 6 bases and at J to 5 bases, leaving 7 bases not matched to a gene. The CDR3 is made up of 15 amino acids. For the CDR3, the DNA is TGTGCCAGCAGGGCTCTAGCGGGAGGGTCGGAGACCCAGTACTTC. Protein: CASRALAGGSETQYF.

This clonotype was recorded many times. The gene calls are TRBV5-1 and TRBJ1-4; D perhaps matches TRBD1 (5 bases). Germline CDR1 and CDR2: SGHRS and YFSETQ. Trimming shortened V by 2 bases and J by 3 bases, and 8 bases separated the two germline ends. The CDR3 runs to 14 residues. The CDR3 protein is CASSFGGANEKLFF. In DNA form, the CDR3 reads TGCGCCAGCAGCTTTGGGGGAGCTAATGAAAAACTGTTTTTT.

This clonotype was seen a handful of times. This chain joins TRBV7-9 and TRBJ2-4; TRBD2 agrees at 9 bases. This CDR3 spans 15 amino acids. The V and J ends lost 5 bases and 7 bases, in that order; junction bases with no gene match: 9. Germline assignment: CDR1 SEHNR and CDR2 FQNEAQ (reference sequence). The CDR3 bases are TGTGCCAGCAGCAAGGGAGCGGGGGGACGGAACATTCAGTACTTC. Residues: CASSKGAGGRNIQYF.

This clonotype was detected many times. The chain combines TRBV7-9 with TRBJ1-4; D is unclear. CDR1 is SEHNR and CDR2 is FQNEAQ in the germline V gene (reference sequence). The CDR3 is made up of 15 amino acids. V was shortened by 5 bases and J by 1 base, with 11 bases between the two germline ends. CDR3 sequence reads: CASSPGGVTNEKLFF. The CDR3 nucleotides are TGTGCCAGCAGCCCCGGTGGGGTAACTAATGAAAAACTGTTTTTT. The full variable domain, completed using reference TRBV7-9 and TRBJ1-4, is DTGVSQNPRHKITKRGQNVTFRCDPISEHNRLYWYRQTLGQGPEFLTYFQNEAQLEKSRLLSDRFSAERPKGSFSTLEIQRTEQGDSAMYLCASSPGGVTNEKLFFGSGTQLSVL.

The gene calls are TRBV6-1 and TRBJ1-3; TRBD1 is a possible D gene (5 bases). This CDR3 contains 15 residues. The V end was cut by 2 bases, the J end by 4 bases, with 12 bases between. Germline lookup yields CDR1 MNHNS and CDR2 SASEGT. The CDR3 DNA reads as TGTGCCAGCAGTGAACTCGGGGGAGACGGAAACACCATATATTTT. This encodes CASSELGGDGNTIYF.

This clonotype has more than one count but fewer than ten. The chain couples TRBV20-1 to TRBJ1-5; the D is unclear. Germline values: CDR1 DFQATT, CDR2 SNEGSKA (reference sequence). V gave up 5 bases and J gave up 0 bases, with 5 bases separating them. The CDR3 covers 12 residues. Here the CDR3 DNA reads TGCAGTGCTCGACATAGCAATCAGCCCCAGCATTTT. It codes for CSARHSNQPQHF.

There are a few counts of this clonotype. The chain employs TRBV6-2 or TRBV6-3 and TRBJ2-6, with 13 bases lining up with TRBD2. CDR1 and CDR2 (germline): MNHEY, SVGEGT. Trimming cost V 2 bases and J 1 base; bases outside gene matches: 8. This CDR3 has 20 amino acids. The CDR3 protein is CASSYRTSGGTWSGANVLTF. The CDR3, as DNA: TGTGCCAGCAGTTACCGGACTAGCGGGGGTACCTGGTCTGGGGCCAACGTCCTGACTTTC.